The 25 T cell receptor beta chains listed next were all sequenced from one sample in a study of T-cell reconstitution after alpha-beta-depleted transplantation in children. The TCRbeta library incorporated unique molecular identifiers. Each CDR3 protein is one row after TCRdb ran MiXCR on the PCR reads. The sample comprises some 43,000 distinct CDR3 sequences, 7.5% to 10% of which are singletons, and 25% to 30% rests with the top ten. Source: PBMCs, mostly from graft donor cells, taken 60 days after TCRalphabeta/CD19-depleted stem cell transplant. These TCRs come from a male patient under 10 years old who had a stem cell transplant for chronic granulomatous disease, so the T cells may come from the graft donor.

This clonotype has ten or more counts. The CDR3 nucleotides are TGTGCCAGCAGGAGGGGGGACGGAGGCACAGATACGCAGTATTTT. It encodes CASRRGDGGTDTQYF. The genes are TRBV2 and TRBJ2-3; either TRBD1 or TRBD2 may supply D (6 bases each). V lost 6 bases, J lost 1 base, and 14 bases lay in between. The CDR3 spans 15 residues. Germline assignment: CDR1 SNHLY and CDR2 FYNNEI.

In this sample, this clonotype turned up many times. Written as DNA, the CDR3 is TGTGCCAGCAGAACGGGACAGGGGTGGAACGAGCAGTACTTC. Translated: CASRTGQGWNEQYF. This chain joins TRBV6-2 or TRBV6-3 and TRBJ2-7; TRBD1 matches at 10 bases. The germline CDR1 and CDR2 sequences are MNHEY and SVGEGT. The CDR3 is 14 residues long. The ends lost 6 bases at V and 5 bases at J; junction bases unmatched: 7.

This clonotype has at least ten counts. The gene calls are TRBV2 and TRBJ2-1, with D possibly TRBD2 on 6 matching bases. CDR3 size: 15 residues. The V end lost 6 bases, the J end lost 7 bases, and 19 bases lay between the germline ends. Germline loops: CDR1 SNHLY, CDR2 FYNNEI. CDR3 in DNA: TGTGCCAGCAGGGCTAGCTTGGGACTGGGAAATGAGCAGTTCTTC. Its translation: CASRASLGLGNEQFF.

This clonotype showed up just a few times. This chain connects TRBV30 to TRBJ2-7; a weak D match, TRBD2 (6 bases). The CDR3 has 13 amino acids. V lost 1 base, J lost 6 bases, and 13 bases lay in between. The germline gives CDR1 GTSNPN, CDR2 SVGIG (reference sequence). As DNA, the CDR3 is TGTGCCTGGAGTGCCACCAGGAGGGGCGAGCAGTACTTC. Translation gives CAWSATRRGEQYF.

This clonotype was seen more than once but under ten times. The chain employs TRBV11-2 and TRBJ1-3; D gene unclear. Trimming left V 3 bases short and J 0 bases short, with 9 bases between. This CDR3 comprises 15 residues. Germline CDR1 and CDR2: SGHAT and FQNNGV. The CDR3, as DNA: TGTGCCAGCAGCTTTACGGCGAGCTCTGGAAACACCATATATTTT. Its protein is CASSFTASSGNTIYF.

In this sample, this clonotype turned up many times. The rearrangement joins TRBV20-1 to TRBJ2-3, with D unclear. The V gene lost 3 bases and the J gene lost 1 base, with 11 bases spanning the gap. CDR1 is DFQATT, CDR2 SNEGSKA, per germline (reference sequence). This CDR3 spans 14 amino acids. The CDR3, as DNA: TGCAGTGCTAGGTCAATGAGTGGCACAGATACGCAGTATTTT. Translated: CSARSMSGTDTQYF.

This clonotype was seen ten or more times. The rearrangement joins TRBV18 to TRBJ2-3; D possibly matches TRBD1 or TRBD2 (5 bases each). The CDR3 totals 15 residues. Germline CDR1 is KGHSH and CDR2 is LQKENI. The V gene lost 0 bases and the J gene lost 1 base, with 8 bases spanning the gap. CDR3 loop: CASSPPWDGTDTQYF. The CDR3 bases are TGTGCCAGCTCACCACCGTGGGACGGCACAGATACGCAGTATTTT.

This clonotype has a count of ten or more. As DNA, the CDR3 is TGCGCCAGCAGCACGCTAGCGGGGGAAGATACGCAGTATTTT. Its protein product is CASSTLAGEDTQYF. This chain joins TRBV5-1 and TRBJ2-3; 10 nucleotides agree with TRBD2. This CDR3 comprises 14 residues. Unmatched junction bases numbered 4, after V lost 4 bases and J lost 5 bases. Germline V gene sequence: CDR1 SGHRS, CDR2 YFSETQ.

This clonotype was seen many times. The J gene is TRBJ2-2, the V gene TRBV20-1; D is undetermined. V lost 2 bases and J lost 6, with 13 bases in between. Per germline, CDR1 DFQATT and CDR2 SNEGSKA (reference sequence). The CDR3 is 14 residues long. This CDR3 is CSARTSSRAGELFF. The CDR3 bases are TGCAGTGCTAGAACAAGTAGTAGGGCCGGGGAGCTGTTTTTT.

This clonotype was picked up many times. This chain links TRBV13 with TRBJ2-1, with TRBD2 identical over 11 bases. The CDR3 totals 18 residues. Trimming removed 5 bases from V and 5 bases from J; junction bases left unmatched: 14. Germline V lookup: CDR1 PRHDT, CDR2 FYEKMQ (reference sequence). CDR3 amino acids: CASSQITTTSGKDNEQFF. As DNA, the CDR3 is TGTGCCAGCAGCCAGATCACAACGACTAGCGGGAAAGACAATGAGCAGTTCTTC.

This clonotype was seen at least ten times. This chain joins TRBV11-2 and TRBJ1-5; D might be TRBD1 (6 bases). CDR3 size: 15 residues. V shed 3 bases and J shed 0 bases, with 9 bases lying between them. Germline-derived CDR1 and CDR2 are SGHAT and FQNNGV. The CDR3 reads CASSLGTLSNQPQHF. The CDR3 nucleotides are TGTGCCAGCAGCTTGGGGACACTTAGCAATCAGCCCCAGCATTTT.

This clonotype was seen at least ten times. The chain combines TRBV20-1 with TRBJ2-1; the D is unclear. Germline CDR1 is DFQATT and CDR2 is SNEGSKA (reference sequence). Trimming shortened V by 0 bases and J by 5 bases, and 17 bases separated the two germline ends. The length of the CDR3 is 16 residues. The CDR3 loop reads CSARDVIAHGNNEQFF. The CDR3 DNA sequence: TGCAGTGCTAGAGATGTTATAGCTCATGGAAACAATGAGCAGTTCTTC.

The table lists this clonotype with a few counts. This sequence joins TRBV7-2 and TRBJ2-7, with D uncertain. V lost 2 bases to trimming and J lost 1 base, with 9 bases between them. Germline lookup yields CDR1 SGHTA and CDR2 FQGNSA. This CDR3 is 14 amino acids long. As DNA, the CDR3 is TGTGCCAGCAGCTTAACCCGGCAGTCCTACGAGCAGTACTTC. Encoded protein: CASSLTRQSYEQYF.

This clonotype was seen at least ten times. This rearrangement joins TRBV20-1 to TRBJ1-1; D is possibly TRBD1 (5 bases). The CDR3 has 14 amino acids. V was cut by 4 bases and J by 4 bases, with 16 bases left in between. Germline values: CDR1 DFQATT, CDR2 SNEGSKA (reference sequence). CDR3 nucleotides: TGCAGTGCTACCGAGGTTGGGGCGGGCACTGAAGCTTTCTTT. Encoded protein: CSATEVGAGTEAFF.

There are many counts of this clonotype. V gene TRBV7-7 combines with J gene TRBJ2-5; D is possibly TRBD1 (6 bases). The germline V gene encodes CDR1 SSHAT and CDR2 FNYEAQ (reference sequence). V lost 5 bases and J lost 4, with 17 bases in between. The CDR3 is 15 residues long. This CDR3 is CASSPGDQLPETQYF. CDR3 coding DNA: TGTGCCAGCAGCCCAGGGGACCAACTTCCAGAGACCCAGTACTTC.

This clonotype has ten or more counts. This chain links TRBV5-8 with TRBJ1-6; TRBD1 matches at 9 bases. V lost 8 bases to trimming and J lost 6 bases; unmatched junction nucleotides: 6. CDR1 is SGHTS, CDR2 YDEGEE, per germline. This CDR3 spans 14 amino acids. Here the CDR3 reads CASTYRGLNSPLHF. CDR3 nucleotides: TGTGCCAGTACATACAGGGGGCTTAATTCACCCCTCCACTTT.

This clonotype appeared many times. The rearrangement joins TRBV6-2 or TRBV6-3 to TRBJ2-1, with 10 bases fitting TRBD2. The CDR3 consists of 14 residues. V lost 8 bases and J lost 4; bases outside the gene matches: 5. Per germline, CDR1 MNHEY and CDR2 SVGEGT. DNA of the CDR3: TGTGCCAGCGTCGGACTAGCGGAGTACAATGAGCAGTTCTTC. This gives the protein CASVGLAEYNEQFF.

This clonotype occurred many times. The chain combines TRBV5-1 with TRBJ2-2, with TRBD2 matching over 8 bases. Per the germline V gene, CDR1 is SGHRS and CDR2 is YFSETQ. The trim removed 2 bases at V and 4 bases at J, leaving 10 bases unmatched. This CDR3 has 17 amino acids. The CDR3 is CASSFGPGRGRTGELFF. CDR3 DNA: TGCGCCAGCAGCTTCGGTCCCGGGAGGGGTCGCACCGGGGAGCTGTTTTTT.

With regard to this clonotype: Being one base from a much bigger clone, this may be a read error. The chain carries TRBV14 and TRBJ1-1; D call uncertain. V was trimmed by 5 bases and J by 14 bases, leaving 21 bases between them. From germline, CDR1 is SGHDN and CDR2 FVKESK. This CDR3 comprises 13 residues. For the CDR3, the DNA is TGTGCCAGCAGCAAAGTTGAGGAGGGCGTTTCGTTCTTT. The encoded protein is CASSKVEEGVSFF. Looking up the rest from reference TRBV14 and TRBJ1-1 gives the full variable domain: EAGVTQFPSHSVIEKGQTVTLRCDPISGHDNLYWYRRVMGKEIKFLLHFVKESKQDESGMPNNRFLAERTGGTYSTLKVQPAELEDSGVYFCASSKVEEGVSFFGQGTRLTVV.

This clonotype was found a few times. This rearrangement joins TRBV9 to TRBJ2-7; D is possibly TRBD1 (5 bases). Trimming removed 0 bases from V and 3 bases from J, with 13 bases in between. The V gene's germline CDR1 is SGDLS and CDR2 YYNGEE. This CDR3 comprises 15 residues. The CDR3 sequence is CASSVGPDTGYEQYF. In nucleotides, the CDR3 is TGTGCCAGCAGCGTAGGGCCGGACACAGGCTACGAGCAGTACTTC.

This clonotype was picked up a small number of times. This sequence joins TRBV4-2 and TRBJ2-3; 8 bases align to TRBD1. In germline, CDR1 is LGHNA, CDR2 YNFKEQ. V dropped 4 bases and J dropped 6; count of bases not matched to a gene: 12. The CDR3 contains 16 residues. The CDR3 DNA is TGTGCCAGCAGCCCGACGGACAGGGACGCGAGGGATACGCAGTATTTT. It translates to CASSPTDRDARDTQYF.

This clonotype has just a few counts. The rearrangement links TRBV6-1 to TRBJ2-1; 10 nucleotides align to TRBD2. The V gene end was trimmed by 7 bases and the J gene end by 9 bases; junction bases not matched to a gene: 6. CDR3 length: 13 residues. In germline, CDR1 is MNHNS, CDR2 SASEGT. The CDR3 loop reads CASKGLAGVEQFF. The CDR3 region has the DNA TGTGCCAGCAAGGGGCTAGCGGGAGTTGAGCAGTTCTTC.

This clonotype was picked up many times. V gene TRBV12-3 or TRBV12-4 combines with J gene TRBJ2-1, with 11 bases fitting TRBD2. The CDR3 spans 21 residues. Trimming at V came to 2 bases and at J to 4 bases, leaving 19 bases not matched to a gene. CDR3 coding DNA: TGTGCCAGCAGTTTAAGGGAGGGGACTAGCGGACCACTAAAACCTTACAATGAGCAGTTCTTC. Translation: CASSLREGTSGPLKPYNEQFF.

Ten or more counts support this clonotype. The V gene is TRBV27, the J gene TRBJ1-2; 8 bases are shared with TRBD1. V was clipped by 3 bases and J by 7 bases; unmatched bases: 4. There are 13 residues in the CDR3. Looked up from germline, CDR1 is MNHEY and CDR2 is SMNVEV (reference sequence). The CDR3 nucleotides read TGTGCCAGCAGTTTCGGACAGGGTGGTGGCTACACCTTC. It is translated as CASSFGQGGGYTF.

This clonotype appeared many times. The chain carries TRBV12-3 or TRBV12-4 and TRBJ1-6; D is ambiguous. This CDR3 has 13 residues. The ends were cut back, 1 base at V and 7 bases at J, with 5 bases in the middle. CDR3 DNA sequence: TGTGCCAGCAGTTTAGGGGAAAATTCACCCCTCCACTTT. It encodes CASSLGENSPLHF.